The rows below give T cell receptor beta chains drawn from one sample of a study of T cell clones after liver transplantation. The protocol was immunoSEQ multiplex PCR, while the TCRdb copy is restricted to in-frame clones and leaves out a portion. Here the sample spans around 6,000 clones, roughly 80% being singletons. The sequenced sample was CD8+ T cells from blood, obtained before liver transplant. These receptors all come from a human donor who received a liver transplant. Each CDR3 is given with its conserved first and last residue. The D gene is left open where the match is weak.

j_call: TRBJ2-1
v_call: TRBV6-6
d_call: TRBD2
cdr3_aa: CASSTGTSYLQQFF
cdr3_nt: TGTGCCAGCAGTACCGGGACTAGCTACTTGCAGCAGTTCTTC

j_call: TRBJ2-6
v_call: TRBV11-1
d_call: -
cdr3_aa: CASRAPSGANVLTF
cdr3_nt: TGTGCCAGCAGGGCTCCCTCTGGGGCCAACGTCCTGACTTTC

j_call: TRBJ2-3
v_call: TRBV7-3
d_call: -
cdr3_aa: CASSDLGTDTQYF
cdr3_nt: TGTGCCAGCAGCGACCTAGGCACAGATACGCAGTATTTT

j_call: TRBJ2-7
v_call: TRBV27
d_call: -
cdr3_aa: CASSHTPESSYEQYF
cdr3_nt: TGTGCCAGCAGCCATACCCCAGAAAGCTCCTACGAGCAGTACTTC

j_call: TRBJ1-1
v_call: TRBV18
d_call: TRBD1
cdr3_aa: CASPEGQGARNTEAFF
cdr3_nt: TGTGCCAGCCCCGAGGGGCAGGGGGCCCGGAACACTGAAGCTTTCTTT

j_call: TRBJ2-3
v_call: TRBV7-7
d_call: -
cdr3_aa: CASSSGPTDTQYF
cdr3_nt: TGTGCCAGCAGCTCAGGCCCCACAGATACGCAGTATTTT

j_call: TRBJ1-5
v_call: TRBV19
d_call: TRBD1
cdr3_aa: CASSNRGLTQPQHF
cdr3_nt: TGTGCCAGTAGTAACAGGGGCTTGACTCAGCCCCAGCATTTT

j_call: TRBJ2-1
v_call: TRBV6-5
d_call: TRBD2
cdr3_aa: CASSYSGLAGEGEQFF
cdr3_nt: TGTGCCAGCAGTTACTCAGGACTAGCGGGAGAAGGTGAGCAGTTCTTC

j_call: TRBJ2-2
v_call: TRBV7-3
d_call: -
cdr3_aa: CASSTSGEHPNTGELFF
cdr3_nt: TGTGCCAGCAGCACAAGTGGGGAGCACCCGAACACCGGGGAGCTGTTTTTT

j_call: TRBJ2-7
v_call: TRBV2
d_call: -
cdr3_aa: CASSGIGGVWSYEQYF
cdr3_nt: TGTGCCAGCAGTGGGATTGGAGGGGTTTGGTCCTACGAGCAGTACTTC